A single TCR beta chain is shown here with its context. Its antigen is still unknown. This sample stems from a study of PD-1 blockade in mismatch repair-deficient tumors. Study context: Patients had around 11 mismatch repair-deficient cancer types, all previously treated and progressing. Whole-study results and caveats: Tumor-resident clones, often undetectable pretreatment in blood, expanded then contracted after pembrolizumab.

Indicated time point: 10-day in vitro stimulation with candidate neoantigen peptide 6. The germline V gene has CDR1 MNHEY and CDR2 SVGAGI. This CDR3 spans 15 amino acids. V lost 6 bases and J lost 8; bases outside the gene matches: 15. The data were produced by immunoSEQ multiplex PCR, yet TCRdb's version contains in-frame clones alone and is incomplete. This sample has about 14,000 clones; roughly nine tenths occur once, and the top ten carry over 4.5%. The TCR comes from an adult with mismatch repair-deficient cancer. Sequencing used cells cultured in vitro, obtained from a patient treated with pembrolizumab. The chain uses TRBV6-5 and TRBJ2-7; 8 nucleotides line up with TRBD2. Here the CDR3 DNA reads TGTGCCAGCAGACTAGCGGCAAACACCCCAGGACAGCAGTACTTC. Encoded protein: CASRLAANTPGQQYF.